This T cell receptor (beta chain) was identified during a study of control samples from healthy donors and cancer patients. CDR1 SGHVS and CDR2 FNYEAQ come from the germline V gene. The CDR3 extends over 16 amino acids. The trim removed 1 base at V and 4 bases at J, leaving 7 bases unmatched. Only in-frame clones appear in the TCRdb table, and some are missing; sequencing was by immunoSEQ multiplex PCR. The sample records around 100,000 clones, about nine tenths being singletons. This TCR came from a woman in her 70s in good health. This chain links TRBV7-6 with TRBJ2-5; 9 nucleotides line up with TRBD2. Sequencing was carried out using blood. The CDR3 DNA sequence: TGTGCCAGCAGCTTAGGCAGTGCGGGAGGGCGAGAGACCCAGTACTTC. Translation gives CASSLGSAGGRETQYF.